The clone carrying this T cell receptor beta chain rates as medium-sized. Its matching antigen is unknown. Bead-based magnetic selection enriched CD8+ T cells. FACS isolated CD3+TCRαβ+CD8 single positive T cells before RNA extraction. Semi-nested PCR with reverse primers in the TRAC or TRBC constant regions amplified each chain separately. Between 3.5 and 500 ng total RNA went into cDNA synthesis. TCRdb called the 5' RACE reads again in MiXCR, with one record for every CDR3 protein. This sample has about 8,500 distinct CDR3 sequences, with around 18% found just once. This sample is part of a study of T cells generated in artificial thymic organoids. Study-wide findings and caveats: TCR diversity of organoid-derived CD8 single positive cells matched thymic and naive blood cells.

CDR3 length: 12 residues. Looked up from germline, CDR1 is SNHLY and CDR2 is FYNNEI. Deletions cut 3 bases from V and 4 bases from J, with 7 bases between. This clonotype was obtained from a human donor who gave cord blood stem cells for thymic organoid culture, a cardiac surgery patient who gave postnatal thymus, or a blood donor (not recorded which). The chain links TRBV2 to TRBJ2-7; D is unclear. Source material: naive CD8+ T cells from the thymus. Stated subset: CD3+TCRalphabeta+CD8SP T cells; for blood, CD45RO-CCR7+ naive CD8+ T cells. The CDR3 is CASSEPDYEQYF. In nucleotides, the CDR3 is TGTGCCAGCAGTGAGCCGGATTACGAGCAGTACTTC.